A single sample gave rise to the 10 T cell receptor beta chains below, sequenced in a study of blood T cell repertoires in COVID-19. Clones were read by immunoSEQ multiplex PCR, and TCRdb kept only the in-frame ones, dropping some. This table has tens of thousands of clones, over 75% appearing once. Sequenced: peripheral blood. Receptors originate from a man in his sixties or seventies with active or convalescent COVID-19.

This rearrangement joins TRBV11-3 to TRBJ2-3, with D uncertain. Trimming stripped 3 bases from V and 3 bases from J, with 7 bases between. This CDR3 spans 13 amino acids. Looked up from germline, CDR1 is SGHNT and CDR2 is YENEEA. CDR3 loop: CASSLHETDTQYF. CDR3 bases: TGTGCCAGCAGCTTGCACGAGACAGATACGCAGTATTTT.

The chain recombines TRBV5-1 with TRBJ2-7; tentatively, D is TRBD1 (7 bases). The length of the CDR3 is 16 residues. The ends were cut back, 0 bases at V and 5 bases at J, with 18 bases in the middle. Per germline, CDR1 SGHRS and CDR2 YFSETQ. CDR3 DNA: TGCGCCAGCAGCTTGGCCGGGGGCGAGGGGGCGAACGAGCAGTACTTC. As protein: CASSLAGGEGANEQYF.

This clone was counted a few times. This chain joins TRBV7-9 and TRBJ2-7; TRBD2 might be the D (6 bases). V was clipped by 4 bases and J by 2 bases, with 12 bases between them. Germline lookup yields CDR1 SEHNR and CDR2 FQNEAQ (reference sequence). The CDR3 is made up of 14 amino acids. CDR3 coding DNA: TGTGCCAGCAGCTCCTATTCGGGGGCCTACGAGCAGTACTTC. This translates into CASSSYSGAYEQYF. The complete variable domain, with remaining parts taken from reference TRBV7-9 and TRBJ2-7, reads DTGVSQNPRHKITKRGQNVTFRCDPISEHNRLYWYRQTLGQGPEFLTYFQNEAQLEKSRLLSDRFSAERPKGSFSTLEIQRTEQGDSAMYLCASSSYSGAYEQYFGPGTRLTVT.

The chain uses TRBV2 and TRBJ2-7; TRBD2 matches at 8 bases. This CDR3 contains 13 residues. Germline V gene lookup returns CDR1 SNHLY and CDR2 FYNNEI. J was trimmed by 4 bases and V by 6 bases; bases with no gene match: 5. The CDR3 DNA sequence: TGTGCCAGCAGATCGGGAGGGCCGTACGAGCAGTACTTC. Residues: CASRSGGPYEQYF.

The chain employs TRBV7-2 and TRBJ1-5; D possibly corresponds to TRBD1 (5 bases). The V and J ends lost 1 base and 4 bases respectively, with 17 bases between them. From germline, CDR1 is SGHTA and CDR2 FQGNSA. This CDR3 is 17 amino acids long. This CDR3 reads CASSLGAGSFRNQPQHF. The CDR3 nucleotides read TGTGCCAGCAGCTTAGGGGCAGGGTCCTTTAGGAATCAGCCCCAGCATTTT.

The chain couples TRBV14 to TRBJ2-7; tentative D call: TRBD1 (6 bases). Per germline, CDR1 SGHDN and CDR2 FVKESK. Between the trimmed V and J ends, which lost 1 base and 0 bases, there was a span of 10 bases. The CDR3 length is 15 residues. The CDR3 nucleotides are TGTGCCAGCAGCCAAGGCCGGGACAACTCCTACGAGCAGTACTTC. Its protein is CASSQGRDNSYEQYF.

The chain is built from TRBV30 and TRBJ1-5; 7 bases are shared with TRBD1. This CDR3 contains 13 residues. Germline V gives CDR1 GTSNPN, CDR2 SVGIG (reference sequence). V trimming: 1 base; J trimming: 5 bases; junction bases outside the gene matches: 2. DNA of the CDR3: TGTGCCTGGAGTGCCAGGGGGGATCAGCCCCAGCATTTT. Amino acids: CAWSARGDQPQHF.

This chain joins TRBV14 and TRBJ2-2; D possibly corresponds to TRBD2 (6 bases). In germline, CDR1 is SGHDN, CDR2 FVKESK. This CDR3 contains 16 residues. Trimming pared 1 base from V and 4 bases from J, leaving 13 bases between. CDR3 sequence: CASSQVFGRGTGELFF. The CDR3 bases are TGTGCCAGCAGCCAAGTTTTCGGGAGAGGCACCGGGGAGCTGTTTTTT.

The CDR3 is CASSSSRGNTEAFF. The DNA of the CDR3 is TGTGCCAGCAGCTCCTCGCGGGGGAACACTGAAGCTTTCTTT. The chain has TRBV5-5 and TRBJ1-1; D uncertain. From germline, CDR1 is SGHKS and CDR2 YYEKEE (reference sequence). The V and J ends lost 3 bases and 1 base respectively, with 10 bases between them. This CDR3 has 14 amino acids.

The chain carries TRBV27 and TRBJ2-5, with TRBD2 matching over 9 bases. V was pared by 5 bases and J by 7 bases, with 8 bases of the junction left unmatched. The germline gives CDR1 MNHEY, CDR2 SMNVEV (reference sequence). The length of the CDR3 is 14 residues. The CDR3 loop is CASSHSGRRGTQYF. The CDR3 DNA sequence: TGTGCCAGCAGTCATAGCGGGAGACGGGGGACCCAGTACTTC.